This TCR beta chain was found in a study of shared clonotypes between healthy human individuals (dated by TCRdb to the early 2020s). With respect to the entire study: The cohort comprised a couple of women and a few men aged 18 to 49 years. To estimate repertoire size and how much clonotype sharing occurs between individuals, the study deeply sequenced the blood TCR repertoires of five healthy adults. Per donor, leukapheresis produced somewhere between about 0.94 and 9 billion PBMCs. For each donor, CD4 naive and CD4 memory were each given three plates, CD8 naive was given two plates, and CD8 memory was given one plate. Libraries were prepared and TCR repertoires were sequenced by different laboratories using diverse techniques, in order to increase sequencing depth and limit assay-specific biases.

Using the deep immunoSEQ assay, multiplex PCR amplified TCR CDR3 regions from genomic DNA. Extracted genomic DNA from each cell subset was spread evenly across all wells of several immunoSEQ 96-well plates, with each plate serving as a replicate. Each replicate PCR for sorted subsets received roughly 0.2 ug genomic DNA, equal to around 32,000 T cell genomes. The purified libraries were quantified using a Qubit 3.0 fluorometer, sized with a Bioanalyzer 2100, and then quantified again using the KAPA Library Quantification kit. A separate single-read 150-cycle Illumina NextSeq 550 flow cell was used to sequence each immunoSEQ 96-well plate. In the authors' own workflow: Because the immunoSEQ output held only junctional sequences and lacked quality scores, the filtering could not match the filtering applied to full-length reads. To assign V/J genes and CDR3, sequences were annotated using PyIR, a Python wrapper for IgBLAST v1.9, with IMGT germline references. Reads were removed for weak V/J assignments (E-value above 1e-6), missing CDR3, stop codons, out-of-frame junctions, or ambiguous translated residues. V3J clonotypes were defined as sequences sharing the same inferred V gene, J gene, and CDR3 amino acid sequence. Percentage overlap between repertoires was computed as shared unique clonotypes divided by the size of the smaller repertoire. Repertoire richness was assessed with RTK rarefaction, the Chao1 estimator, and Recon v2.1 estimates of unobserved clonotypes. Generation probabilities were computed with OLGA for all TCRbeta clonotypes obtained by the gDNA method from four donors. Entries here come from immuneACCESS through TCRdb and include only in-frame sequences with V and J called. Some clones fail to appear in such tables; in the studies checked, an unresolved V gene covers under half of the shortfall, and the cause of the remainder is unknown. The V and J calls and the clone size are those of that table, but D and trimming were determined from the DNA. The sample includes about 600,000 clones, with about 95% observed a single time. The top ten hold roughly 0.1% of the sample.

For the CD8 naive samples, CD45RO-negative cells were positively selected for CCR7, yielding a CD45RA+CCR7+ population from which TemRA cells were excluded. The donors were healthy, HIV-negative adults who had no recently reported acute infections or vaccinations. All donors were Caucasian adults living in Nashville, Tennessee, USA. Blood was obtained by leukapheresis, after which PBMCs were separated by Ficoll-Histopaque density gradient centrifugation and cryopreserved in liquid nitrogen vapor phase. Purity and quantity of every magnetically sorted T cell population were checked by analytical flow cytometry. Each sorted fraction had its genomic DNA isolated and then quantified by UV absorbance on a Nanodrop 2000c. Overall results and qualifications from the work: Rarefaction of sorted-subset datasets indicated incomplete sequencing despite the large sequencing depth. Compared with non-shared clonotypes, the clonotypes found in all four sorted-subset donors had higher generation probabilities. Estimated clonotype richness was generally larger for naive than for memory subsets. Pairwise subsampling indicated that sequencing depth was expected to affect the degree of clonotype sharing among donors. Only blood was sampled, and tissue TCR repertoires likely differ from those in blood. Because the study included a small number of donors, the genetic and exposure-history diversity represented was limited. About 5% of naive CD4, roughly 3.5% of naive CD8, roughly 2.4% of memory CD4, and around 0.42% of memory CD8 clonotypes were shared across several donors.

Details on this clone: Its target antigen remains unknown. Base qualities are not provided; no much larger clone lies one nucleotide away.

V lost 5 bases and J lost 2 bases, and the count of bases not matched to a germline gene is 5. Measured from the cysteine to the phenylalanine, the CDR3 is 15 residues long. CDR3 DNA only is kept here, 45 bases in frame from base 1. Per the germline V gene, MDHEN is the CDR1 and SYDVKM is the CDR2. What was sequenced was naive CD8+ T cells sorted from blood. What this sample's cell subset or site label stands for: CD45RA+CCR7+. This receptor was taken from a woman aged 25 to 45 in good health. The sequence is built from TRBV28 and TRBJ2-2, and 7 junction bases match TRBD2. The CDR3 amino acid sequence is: CASSLPSGNTGELFF. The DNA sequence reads TGTGCCAGCAGTCTGCCTAGCGGAAACACCGGGGAGCTGTTTTTT.